This T cell receptor beta chain derives from a study of shared clonotypes between healthy human individuals. Data came from immunoSEQ multiplex PCR; TCRdb stores just in-frame clones and leaves some out. This repertoire shows about 600,000 clones, nearly 97% found once; its top ten account for roughly 0.1%. CD8 cells regarded as naive lacked CD45RO, were positively chosen for CCR7, and omitted terminally differentiated effector memory CD45RA+ cells. The sequence was obtained from a woman aged 25 to 39 in good health. Material: naive CD8+ T cells sorted from blood.

The CDR3 bases are TGCAGCGGTGGACTACCGGGATCTGCTGAGCAGTTCTTC. Translated, it gives CSGGLPGSAEQFF. J is TRBJ2-1 and V is TRBV29-1; possible D gene TRBD2, 6 bases. The CDR3 runs 13 residues. Germline-derived CDR1 and CDR2 are SQVTM and ANQGSEA. V lost 7 bases and J 9 bases, leaving 19 bases between the germline ends.